The 24 T cell receptor beta chains given below trace back to one sample, sequenced in a study of tumor-infiltrating lymphocytes in primary liver carcinoma. From about 530 ng total RNA, TCR beta cDNA was generated with a primer in the constant region. Slightly modified ARM-PCR with three nested multiplex PCR rounds yielded TCR beta libraries. Two initial PCR rounds of about 10 cycles each paired TRBV1-TRBV30 forward primers with a C-beta reverse primer. TCRdb re-called the multiplex PCR reads with MiXCR, one entry per CDR3 protein. The sample includes 250,000 to 400,000 distinct CDR3 sequences, around three fifths of them seen just once. It was unsorted whole blood that yielded blood RNA, and germline DNA was also extracted. Material for sequencing was peripheral blood. Receptor source: a man aged 35-49 years with primary liver carcinoma and hepatitis B virus infection.

V usage is TRBV11-1 and J usage is TRBJ1-1; D remains unclear. Germline V gene data show CDR1 as SGHAT and CDR2 as FQDESV (reference sequence). Trimming took off 4 bases at V and 6 bases at J, with 12 bases between the two ends. The CDR3 has 13 residues. CDR3 residues: CASSSQLSAEAFF. CDR3 bases: TGTGCCAGCAGCTCTCAGTTGAGCGCTGAAGCTTTCTTT.

The chain joins TRBV6-1 to TRBJ2-3; 7 bases fit TRBD1. Germline-derived CDR1 and CDR2 are MNHNS and SASEGT. The CDR3 length is 14 residues. The junction had 5 bases not matched to a gene; V was cut back by 6 bases and J by 2 bases. CDR3 sequence: CASRTGSHTDTQYF. CDR3 sequence (DNA): TGTGCCAGCAGGACAGGGAGTCACACAGATACGCAGTATTTT.

Details on this clonotype: This may be a read error: a much more frequent sequence differs by one nucleotide. J is TRBJ2-7 and V is TRBV12-3 or TRBV12-4, with D perhaps assigned TRBD1 or TRBD2 (5 bases each). This CDR3 has 15 residues. The ends were cut back, 5 bases at V and 1 base at J, with 15 bases in the middle. CDR3 region: CASSRRDANSYEQYF. The CDR3 coding sequence is TGTGCCAGCAGTCGTCGGGACGCGAATTCCTACGAGCAGTACTTC.

There are many counts of this clonotype. Here the CDR3 reads CSVEDRGEGNEKLFF. The DNA for the CDR3 is TGCAGCGTTGAAGATCGCGGGGAAGGAAATGAAAAACTGTTTTTT. J is TRBJ1-4 and V is TRBV29-1; D not certain. Germline-derived CDR1 and CDR2 are SQVTM and ANQGSEA. V gave up 0 bases and J gave up 5 bases, with 13 bases separating them. This CDR3 is built from 15 residues.

Of note for this clonotype: The CDR3 carries no conserved terminal phenylalanine or tryptophan, so it likely arises from a read error. The chain is built from TRBV5-5 and TRBJ1-1; D not resolved. From germline, CDR1 is SGHKS and CDR2 YYEKEE (reference sequence). CDR3 length equals 15 residues. The V and J ends lost 0 bases and 4 bases respectively, with 13 bases between them. The CDR3: CASSLAQAMSTEAFY. For the CDR3, the DNA is TGTGCCAGCAGCTTGGCCCAAGCCATGAGCACTGAAGCTTTCTAT.

This clonotype was counted many times. The genes are TRBV29-1 and TRBJ2-2, with 10 nucleotides matching TRBD2. V lost 0 bases to trimming and J lost 0 bases; unmatched junction nucleotides: 4. This CDR3 comprises 17 residues. CDR1 and CDR2 from the germline V gene are SQVTM and ANQGSEA. CDR3 nucleotide sequence: TGCAGCGTTGAAGATCGGCTAGCGGGGGCGAACACCGGGGAGCTGTTTTTT. It yields the protein CSVEDRLAGANTGELFF.

This chain uses TRBV5-1 with TRBJ2-3, with TRBD2 identical over 8 bases. This CDR3 is 16 amino acids long. Losses at the gene ends were 6 bases for V and 6 bases for J; bases not matched to a gene: 15. Germline V gives CDR1 SGHRS, CDR2 YFSETQ. The CDR3 region has the DNA TGCGCCAGCAACTTCATCTCAGCGGGAGCATCGGATACGCAGTATTTT. Protein product: CASNFISAGASDTQYF.

This clonotype was recorded many times. This rearrangement joins TRBV10-3 to TRBJ2-2; 7 bases are shared with TRBD2. This CDR3 is 13 amino acids long. With 11 bases clipped from V and 5 bases from J, the junction kept 8 bases outside the gene matches. The V gene's germline CDR1 is ENHRY and CDR2 SYGVKD. The CDR3 DNA reads as TGTGCCGCGCGCGGGAGCGGGACCGGGGAGCTGTTTTTT. Translating it yields CAARGSGTGELFF.

As for this clonotype: This may stem from a read error, because a much larger clone lies one nucleotide away. The chain employs TRBV5-6 and TRBJ2-5, with TRBD1 identical over 7 bases. V dropped 1 base and J dropped 5; count of bases not matched to a gene: 8. CDR1 is SGHDT, CDR2 YYEEEE, per germline. The CDR3 length is 15 residues. CDR3 DNA sequence: TGTGCCAGCAGCTTGTTAGTAGGGGGCCGGGAGACCCAGTACTTC. This translates into CASSLLVGGRETQYF.

This clonotype was seen repeatedly, ten times or more. The J gene is TRBJ2-1, the V gene TRBV11-3; the match to TRBD1 covers 9 bases. Germline CDR1 and CDR2: SGHNT and YENEEA. The CDR3 extends over 16 amino acids. The ends lost 0 bases at V and 6 bases at J; junction bases unmatched: 6. The DNA for the CDR3 is TGTGCCAGCAGCTTAGAGGGGGACAGGGCGGGCAATGAGCAGTTCTTC. Translating gives CASSLEGDRAGNEQFF. Full variable domain (missing parts from reference TRBV11-3 and TRBJ2-1): EAGVVQSPRYKIIEKKQPVAFWCNPISGHNTLYWYLQNLGQGPELLIRYENEEAVDDSQLPKDRFSAERLKGVDSTLKIQPAELGDSAVYLCASSLEGDRAGNEQFFGPGTRLTVL.

Regarding this clonotype: Since no conserved phenylalanine or tryptophan closes the CDR3, a read error is the likely cause. This chain connects TRBV4-2 to TRBJ1-5, with unresolved D. From germline, CDR1 is LGHNA and CDR2 YNFKEQ. Trimming cost V 6 bases and J 3 bases, with 18 bases left between them. The CDR3 runs to 16 residues. The CDR3, as DNA: TGTGCCAGCAGTTCGGGCGGGGTGTCCTACAATCAGCCCCAGCATGTT. This codes for CASSSGGVSYNQPQHV.

This chain links TRBV6-5 with TRBJ2-5; D is perhaps TRBD1 (6 bases). Germline V gene data show CDR1 as MNHEY and CDR2 as SVGAGI. V lost 7 bases and J lost 3, with 15 bases in between. There are 14 residues in the CDR3. CDR3 region: CASNQQGWEETQYF. As DNA, the CDR3 is TGTGCCAGCAACCAGCAGGGGTGGGAAGAGACCCAGTACTTC.

This clonotype came up once. One end of the junction varies from germline; a read error may be responsible. The V call is TRBV6-1, the J call TRBJ1-2; D is uncertain. Germline CDR1 reads MNHNS; CDR2 reads SASEGT. This CDR3 is 12 amino acids long. CDR3: CARSAPLHGYTF. The CDR3 DNA is TGTGCCCGCAGTGCCCCCCTACATGGCTACACCTTC.

Comments on this clonotype: One base away lies a much larger clone, so this may be a sequencing read error. The V call is TRBV6-1, the J call TRBJ2-5, with a tentative D call TRBD2 (6 bases). The CDR3 extends over 12 amino acids. V lost 8 bases, J lost 5 bases, and 12 bases lay in between. Germline V lookup: CDR1 MNHNS, CDR2 SASEGT. CDR3 residues: CASERGWETQYF. The CDR3 region has the DNA TGTGCCAGCGAACGGGGGTGGGAGACCCAGTACTTC.

The genes are TRBV20-1 and TRBJ2-5; no definite D call. Germline CDR1 DFQATT, CDR2 SNEGSKA (reference sequence). The CDR3 covers 14 residues. Trimming took off 3 bases at V and 4 bases at J, with 15 bases between the two ends. The CDR3 nucleotides are TGCAGTGCTAGCGATCCACAGATGGGAGAGACCCAGTACTTC. This sequence encodes CSASDPQMGETQYF.

Concerning this clonotype: Mismatch with germline at one junction end may stem from a read error. The J gene is TRBJ2-2, the V gene TRBV11-2; D may correspond to TRBD1 or TRBD2 (5 bases each). The CDR3 length is 14 residues. The germline V gene has CDR1 SGHAT and CDR2 FQNNGV. Here the CDR3 reads CASSQDLVAGDLFF. Here the CDR3 DNA reads TGTGCCAGCAGCCAGGATTTAGTAGCCGGGGACCTGTTTTTT.

A remark on this clonotype: Likely a read error: the CDR3 ends without its conserved phenylalanine or tryptophan. V is TRBV9 and J is TRBJ2-1, with 10 bases identical to TRBD2. Germline CDR1 reads SGDLS; CDR2 reads YYNGEE. The length of the CDR3 is 15 residues. V gave up 0 bases and J gave up 9 bases; unmatched junction bases: 6. The CDR3 is CASSVEAGGAAEQFS. The CDR3 DNA reads TGTGCCAGCAGCGTAGAAGCGGGAGGGGCGGCTGAGCAGTTCTCC.

The table lists this clonotype with many counts. V and J are TRBV5-5 and TRBJ2-3; tentatively, D is TRBD1 (5 bases). Germline loops: CDR1 SGHKS, CDR2 YYEKEE (reference sequence). The CDR3 is 14 amino acids. V lost 2 bases and J 2 bases, leaving 9 bases between the germline ends. The DNA for the CDR3 is TGTGCCAGCAGCTTCAGGGTTGACACAGATACGCAGTATTTT. Protein product: CASSFRVDTDTQYF.

To note about this clonotype: The conserved closing phenylalanine or tryptophan is absent in this CDR3, likely reflecting a read error. The chain links TRBV29-1 to TRBJ1-2; 9 bases agree with TRBD1. The V segment lost 6 bases and the J segment 7 bases; nucleotides outside the gene matches: 15. CDR1 SQVTM and CDR2 ANQGSEA come from the germline V gene. CDR3 length equals 15 residues. The CDR3 here is CSVVPGTGLFGGYTS. CDR3 sequence (DNA): TGCAGCGTGGTCCCCGGGACAGGGTTATTCGGTGGCTACACCTCC.

The chain is built from TRBV28 and TRBJ2-3; no clear D. The germline CDR1 and CDR2 sequences are MDHEN and SYDVKM. This CDR3 spans 12 amino acids. V lost 4 bases, J lost 14 bases, and 16 bases lay in between. This CDR3 is CASSSATPGWYF. For the CDR3, the DNA is TGTGCCAGCAGTTCCGCCACCCCCGGGTGGTATTTT. The full variable domain, rest sourced from reference TRBV28 and TRBJ2-3, is DVKVTQSSRYLVKRTGEKVFLECVQDMDHENMFWYRQDPGLGLRLIYFSYDVKMKEKGDIPEGYSVSREKKERFSLILESASTNQTSMYLCASSSATPGWYFGPGTRLTVL.

This clonotype was seen many times. This chain links TRBV6-1 with TRBJ2-6; 7 nucleotides match TRBD1. Germline-derived CDR1 and CDR2 are MNHNS and SASEGT. J was trimmed by 0 bases and V by 8 bases; bases with no gene match: 7. The CDR3 totals 16 residues. The CDR3 DNA sequence: TGTGCCAGCGCCCGGGACAGCTTCTCTGGGGCCAACGTCCTGACTTTC. Translated: CASARDSFSGANVLTF.

Concerning this clonotype: A much larger clone lies one base from this, so it may be a read error. The CDR3 region has the DNA TGTGACAGCAGTGCCGGACTTCTCTACGAGCAGTACTTC. This translates into CDSSAGLLYEQYF. This chain joins TRBV6-1 and TRBJ2-7; possibly TRBD2 for D (5 bases). CDR3 length: 13 amino acids. Germline-derived CDR1 and CDR2 are MNHNS and SASEGT.

A remark on this clonotype: The junction and the germline gene differ at one end; a read error may be behind it. The chain combines TRBV12-3 or TRBV12-4 with TRBJ1-5, with D maybe TRBD1 (5 bases). This CDR3 region has 15 residues. CDR3 sequence (DNA): TGTGCCAGCAGTTTGAGGCAGGGAGGCGATCAGTCCCAGCATTTT. Amino acids: CASSLRQGGDQSQHF.

Turning to this clonotype: The conserved closing phenylalanine or tryptophan is absent in this CDR3, likely reflecting a read error. V and J are TRBV6-5 and TRBJ1-5, with TRBD1 identical over 8 bases. V was clipped by 6 bases and J by 4 bases; unmatched bases: 8. Per germline, CDR1 MNHEY and CDR2 SVGAGI. This CDR3 is built from 15 residues. CDR3 nucleotide sequence: TGTGCCAGCAGCCCTACAGGGGGTGCGAATCAGCCCCAGCATTCT. As protein: CASSPTGGANQPQHS.